A single TCR beta chain is shown here with its context. This sample was taken from a study of shared clonotypes between healthy human individuals. Overall study: Each donor had three CD4 naive, three CD4 memory, two CD8 naive and one CD8 memory plate.

The germline V gene has CDR1 SGHAT and CDR2 FQNNGV. CDR3 length equals 17 residues. The junction had 9 bases not matched to a gene; V was cut back by 0 bases and J by 5 bases. The protocol was immunoSEQ multiplex PCR, while the TCRdb copy is restricted to in-frame clones and leaves out a portion. There are around 1,100,000 clones in the sample; about 72% occur only once, and almost 0.9% lies in the top ten. The source is a man aged 18-30 years in good health. Some clones in this sample may be carry-over from other donors' samples. The V gene is TRBV11-2, the J gene TRBJ2-5; the match to TRBD2 covers 10 bases. The specimen sequenced was memory CD4+ T cells from PBMCs. Subset specified: CD45RA-negative fraction. The CDR3, as DNA: TGTGCCAGCAGCTTAGATCTTCAGACTAGCGGGCTGGAGACCCAGTACTTC. It yields the protein CASSLDLQTSGLETQYF.